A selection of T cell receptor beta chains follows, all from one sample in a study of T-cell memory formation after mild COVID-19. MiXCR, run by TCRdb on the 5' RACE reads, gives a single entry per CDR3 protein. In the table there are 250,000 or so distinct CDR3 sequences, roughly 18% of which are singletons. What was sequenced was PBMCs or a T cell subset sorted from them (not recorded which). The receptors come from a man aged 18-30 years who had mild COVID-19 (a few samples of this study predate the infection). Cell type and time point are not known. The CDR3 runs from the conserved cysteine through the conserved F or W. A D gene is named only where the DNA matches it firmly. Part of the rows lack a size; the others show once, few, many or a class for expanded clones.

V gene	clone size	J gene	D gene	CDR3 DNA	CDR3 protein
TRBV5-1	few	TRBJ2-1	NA	TGCGCCAGCAGCTTGGGTTTCCGCCAGGGGCAGTTCTTC	CASSLGFRQGQFF
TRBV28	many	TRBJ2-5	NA	TGTGCCAGCACCTCTATCTCTACGGCGGAAGAGACCCAGTACTTC	CASTSISTAEETQYF
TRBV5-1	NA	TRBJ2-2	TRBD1	TGCGCCAGCAGCTTGGTAGCAGGGGGCGGCACCGGGGAGCTGTTTTTT	CASSLVAGGGTGELFF
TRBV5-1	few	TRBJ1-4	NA	TGCGCCAGCAGCTTTGAAACCTCGGATGAAAAACTGTTTTTT	CASSFETSDEKLFF
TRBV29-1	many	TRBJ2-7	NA	TGCAGCGCAAAGAGGGAAACCTACGAGCAGTACTTC	CSAKRETYEQYF
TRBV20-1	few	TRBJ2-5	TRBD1	TGCAGTGCACTTTGGACAGGGAAGTGGGAGACCCAGTACTTC	CSALWTGKWETQYF
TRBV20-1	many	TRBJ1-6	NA	TGCAGTGCTAGAGATGGCGGACAAATTAATTCACCCCTCCACTTT	CSARDGGQINSPLHF
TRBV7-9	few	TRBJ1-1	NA	TGTGCCAGCAGCTTAGCGCACCCAAACACTGAAGCTTTCTTT	CASSLAHPNTEAFF
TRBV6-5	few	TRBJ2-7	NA	TGTGCCAGCAGGTGGGGACCCTCAGAGCAGTACTTC	CASRWGPSEQYF
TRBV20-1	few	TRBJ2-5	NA	TGCAGTGCTGCCTTTACCTTCATACAAGAGACCCAGTACTTC	CSAAFTFIQETQYF
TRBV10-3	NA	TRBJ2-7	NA	TGTGCCATCAGGCTGTCCGATGGAATCTACGAGCAGTACTTC	CAIRLSDGIYEQYF
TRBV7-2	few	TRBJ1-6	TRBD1	TGTGCCAGCGGACAGGGCCCTACCAATTCACCCCTCCACTTT	CASGQGPTNSPLHF
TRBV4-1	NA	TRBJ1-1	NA	TGCGCCAGCAGCCAATTACAGGGAGGCACTGAAGCTTTCTTT	CASSQLQGGTEAFF
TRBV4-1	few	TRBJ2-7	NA	TGCGCCAGCAGCCAAGATAAGGCAGGGGAGGGGTACGAGCAGTACTTC	CASSQDKAGEGYEQYF
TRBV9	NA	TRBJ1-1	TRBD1	TGTGCCAGCAGCGTAGCTGAGGGGGCAAGAACTGAAGCTTTCTTT	CASSVAEGARTEAFF
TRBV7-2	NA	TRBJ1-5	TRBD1	TGTGCCAGCAGCCCCGACAGGGTCCAGCCCCAGCATTTT	CASSPDRVQPQHF
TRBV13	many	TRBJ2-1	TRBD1	TGTGCCAGCAGCCTTGGACAGGGCTACTACAATGAGCAGTTCTTC	CASSLGQGYYNEQFF
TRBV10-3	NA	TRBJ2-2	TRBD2	TGTGCCATCAGGCCAGCGGGGGGAGACACCGGGGAGCTGTTTTTT	CAIRPAGGDTGELFF
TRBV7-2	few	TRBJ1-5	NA	TGTGCCAGCAGCTTTACGGCTAGCAATCAGCCCCAGCATTTT	CASSFTASNQPQHF
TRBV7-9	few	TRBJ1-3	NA	TGTGCCAGCCAGTCGGACGGAAACACCATATATTTT	CASQSDGNTIYF
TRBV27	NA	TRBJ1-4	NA	TGTGCCAGCAGTCTGACATCGGCGAATGAAAAACTGTTTTTT	CASSLTSANEKLFF
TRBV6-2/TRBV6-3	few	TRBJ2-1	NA	TGTGCCAGCAGACCTAGGGGCAGTTACAATGAGCAGTTCTTC	CASRPRGSYNEQFF
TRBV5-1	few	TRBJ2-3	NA	TGCGCCAGCAGCCCGACTGCGGTGGAGGATACGCAGTATTTT	CASSPTAVEDTQYF
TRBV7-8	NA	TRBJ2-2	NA	TGTGCCAGTCCGGACGCGAACACCGGGGAGCTGTTTTTT	CASPDANTGELFF
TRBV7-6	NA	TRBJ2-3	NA	TGTGCCAGCAGCTTAGCGCCCCCCACAGATACGCAGTATTTT	CASSLAPPTDTQYF
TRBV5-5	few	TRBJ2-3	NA	TGTGCCAGCCACCGGGGCGATTCCGGCACAGATACGCAGTATTTT	CASHRGDSGTDTQYF
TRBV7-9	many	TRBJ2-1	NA	TGTGCCAGCGCTACGTCCGACCGGGGTAACAATGAGCAGTTCTTC	CASATSDRGNNEQFF
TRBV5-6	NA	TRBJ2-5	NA	TGTGCCAGCAGCCTCCGGGGTAAACAAGAGACCCAGTACTTC	CASSLRGKQETQYF
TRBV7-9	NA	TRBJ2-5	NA	TGTGCCAGCAGCCTCAGGGGTCGGGGACAAGAGACCCAGTACTTC	CASSLRGRGQETQYF
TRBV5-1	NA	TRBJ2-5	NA	TGCGCCAGCAGCTCCTACGATTTCCAAGAGACCCAGTACTTC	CASSSYDFQETQYF
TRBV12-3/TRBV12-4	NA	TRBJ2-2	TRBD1	TGTGCCAGCAGTCAAGGTCGACAGGGACCCTATTCGAACACCGGGGAGCTGTTTTTT	CASSQGRQGPYSNTGELFF
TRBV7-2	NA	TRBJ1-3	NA	TGTGCCAGCAGCTTAGCGGAGGGGCTGTCTGGAAACACCATATATTTT	CASSLAEGLSGNTIYF
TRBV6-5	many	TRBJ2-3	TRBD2	TGTGCCAGCACCACTAGCGGGGCAGATACGCAGTATTTT	CASTTSGADTQYF
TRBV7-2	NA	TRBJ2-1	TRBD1	TGTGCCAGCAGCCAACAGGGGACTGAGCAGTTCTTC	CASSQQGTEQFF
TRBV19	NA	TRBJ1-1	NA	TGTGCCAGTAGTATATCCTGGGTGGGCACTGAAGCTTTCTTT	CASSISWVGTEAFF
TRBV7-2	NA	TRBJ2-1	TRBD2	TGTGCCAGCAGCGTTATGGGCGGGGGGGTCTCCTACAATGAGCAGTTCTTC	CASSVMGGGVSYNEQFF
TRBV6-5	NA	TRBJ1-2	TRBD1	TGTGCCAGCAGTGCTTGGGACAGCAGATTCTATGGCTACACCTTC	CASSAWDSRFYGYTF
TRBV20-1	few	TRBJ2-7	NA	TGCAGTGCTATACAGGGATTACCCGCCTACGAGCAGTACTTC	CSAIQGLPAYEQYF
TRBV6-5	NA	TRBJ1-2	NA	TGTGCCAGCAGTTACTCGAGATGGGAAGGGGGCTACACCTTC	CASSYSRWEGGYTF
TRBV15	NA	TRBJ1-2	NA	TGTGCCACCAGCAGAGATTTAGGCCAGAATACCTATGGCTACACCTTC	CATSRDLGQNTYGYTF
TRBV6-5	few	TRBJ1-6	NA	TGTGCCAGCAGATGGGGGACGGCTAATTCACCCCTCCACTTT	CASRWGTANSPLHF
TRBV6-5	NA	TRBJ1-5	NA	TGTGCCAGCAGTTATAACCCTCCGGGAAGGCAGCCCCAGCATTTT	CASSYNPPGRQPQHF